Following are 7 T cell receptor beta chains from one sample sequenced in a study of tumor and adjacent non-tumor tissue in lung cancer. This sample's RNA came from whole unsorted tissue. The normal lung tissue was taken more than 3 cm from the tumor edge. A modified ARM-PCR protocol with three rounds of nested PCR amplified TCRbeta. From the multiplex PCR reads, TCRdb called clonotypes with MiXCR, one entry per CDR3 protein. This table holds about 77,000 distinct CDR3 sequences, 76% found once. The sample consisted of distant non-tumor lung tissue. The receptors stem from a man between 65 and 80 years old with non-small cell lung cancer.

This chain joins TRBV11-2 and TRBJ2-5; D might be TRBD1 (6 bases). The CDR3 sequence is 15 residues long. Trimming took 5 bases from V and 2 from J, leaving 15 bases between them. From germline, CDR1 is SGHAT and CDR2 FQNNGV. The CDR3 sequence is CASSPGTFRQETQYF. In DNA, the CDR3 is TGTGCCAGCAGCCCGGGGACATTCAGGCAAGAGACCCAGTACTTC.

The J gene is TRBJ2-5, the V gene TRBV5-1; a weak D match, TRBD2 (6 bases). Trimming removed 1 base from V and 4 bases from J, with 23 bases in between. This CDR3 is 18 amino acids long. Per the germline V gene, CDR1 is SGHRS and CDR2 is YFSETQ. The CDR3 spells CASSLLSMGLSGGETQYF. For the CDR3, the DNA is TGCGCCAGCAGCTTGTTGAGTATGGGACTTTCTGGTGGAGAGACCCAGTACTTC.

Of note for this clonotype: Given a much more abundant clone one base away, this may be a read error. The rearrangement links TRBV20-1 to TRBJ1-2; 7 bases align to TRBD1. Germline V gives CDR1 DFQATT, CDR2 SNEGSKA (reference sequence). The CDR3 is 12 amino acids. V was pared by 3 bases and J by 9 bases, with 7 bases of the junction left unmatched. CDR3 nucleotide sequence: TGCAGTGCTAGCGGGACAGCCAATAGCTACACCTTC. Its protein product is CSASGTANSYTF.

The genes are TRBV20-1 and TRBJ2-1; D unclear. Germline CDR1 and CDR2: DFQATT and SNEGSKA (reference sequence). V shed 8 bases and J shed 3 bases, with 17 bases lying between them. The CDR3 has 14 amino acids. CDR3 sequence (DNA): TGCAGTACAAGTTCTTCTCGAAACTACAATGAGCAGTTCTTC. Its translation is CSTSSSRNYNEQFF.

Turning to this clonotype: Mismatch with germline at one junction end may stem from a read error. The chain recombines TRBV11-3 with TRBJ2-3; a weak D match, TRBD2 (5 bases). The germline gives CDR1 SGHNT, CDR2 YENEEA. The CDR3 is 15 residues long. The CDR3 loop reads CDSTSREVSADTQYF. The CDR3 bases are TGTGACAGCACCAGTCGGGAAGTAAGCGCAGATACGCAGTATTTT.

For this clonotype: A read error may account for a junction end that differs from germline. The chain recombines TRBV11-2 with TRBJ2-1; D remains unclear. Germline V lookup: CDR1 SGHAT, CDR2 FQNNGV. The CDR3 spans 14 residues. The CDR3 is CTSSPQGQYNELFF. CDR3 nucleotides: TGTACCAGCAGCCCCCAAGGGCAGTACAATGAGCTGTTCTTC.

With regard to this clonotype: A read error may account for a junction end that differs from germline. This chain uses TRBV6-1 with TRBJ1-2, with 8 bases matching TRBD1. CDR3 size: 15 residues. Germline V gene sequence: CDR1 MNHNS, CDR2 SASEGT. CDR3: CASSARDRNGGGYAF. The CDR3 DNA reads TGTGCCAGCAGCGCCCGGGACAGGAACGGTGGTGGCTACGCCTTC.